A selection of T cell receptor beta chains follows, all from one sample in a study of T cell responses to AZD1222 COVID-19 vaccine. Profiling relied on immunoSEQ multiplex PCR, and the TCRdb table lists in-frame clones only, not all of them. The sample holds about 150,000 clones, roughly 92% seen once. Sequences were derived from peripheral blood, sampled on day 0 of AZD1222 vaccination. The receptors were sampled from an adult in good health. Both conserved end residues are trimmed from each CDR3. Fields, in order: V gene, J gene, CDR3 length, CDR3 protein.

v_call: TRBV9; j_call: TRBJ1-2; cdr3_length: 11; cdr3_aa: ASSLGMDYGYT
v_call: TRBV9; j_call: TRBJ1-4; cdr3_length: 13; cdr3_aa: ASSPTGGRLEKLF
v_call: TRBV1; j_call: TRBJ2-5; cdr3_length: 13; cdr3_aa: TSSQDRAIRETQY
v_call: TRBV3-1/TRBV3-2; j_call: TRBJ1-1; cdr3_length: 12; cdr3_aa: ASSQRAVNTEAF
v_call: TRBV2; j_call: TRBJ1-6; cdr3_length: 13; cdr3_aa: ASSDQGPYNSPLH
v_call: TRBV10-3; j_call: TRBJ2-7; cdr3_length: 13; cdr3_aa: AISESQPGSYEQY
v_call: TRBV7-9; j_call: TRBJ2-3; cdr3_length: 11; cdr3_aa: ASSRAGTDTQY
v_call: TRBV18; j_call: TRBJ2-3; cdr3_length: 13; cdr3_aa: ASSPLGLYRDTQY
v_call: TRBV3-1/TRBV3-2; j_call: TRBJ2-3; cdr3_length: 13; cdr3_aa: ASSFSSGSTDTQY
v_call: TRBV7-9; j_call: TRBJ2-7; cdr3_length: 11; cdr3_aa: ASSLGDSYEQY
v_call: TRBV6-5; j_call: TRBJ2-1; cdr3_length: 12; cdr3_aa: AISLEFSYNEQF
v_call: TRBV3-1/TRBV3-2; j_call: TRBJ2-1; cdr3_length: 11; cdr3_aa: ASSQQAAGEQF
v_call: TRBV11-2; j_call: TRBJ2-7; cdr3_length: 11; cdr3_aa: ASSRDRGDEQY
v_call: TRBV5-4; j_call: TRBJ1-6; cdr3_length: 12; cdr3_aa: ASSLEQGRRTLH
v_call: TRBV5-1; j_call: TRBJ2-7; cdr3_length: 9; cdr3_aa: ASSLVGEQY
v_call: TRBV7-6; j_call: TRBJ1-1; cdr3_length: 15; cdr3_aa: ASSSTQKDREDTEAF
v_call: TRBV10-2; j_call: TRBJ1-1; cdr3_length: 12; cdr3_aa: ASRTFQGNTEAF
v_call: TRBV6-1; j_call: TRBJ1-2; cdr3_length: 13; cdr3_aa: ASSEAPGGVYGYT
v_call: TRBV9; j_call: TRBJ2-7; cdr3_length: 13; cdr3_aa: ASSAGLAGTYEQY
v_call: TRBV30; j_call: TRBJ2-7; cdr3_length: 13; cdr3_aa: AWRVPGRGTYEQY
v_call: TRBV9; j_call: TRBJ2-3; cdr3_length: 13; cdr3_aa: ASSLSPQGTDTQY
v_call: TRBV19; j_call: TRBJ2-3; cdr3_length: 13; cdr3_aa: ASSFQGTELATQY
v_call: TRBV6-5; j_call: TRBJ2-2; cdr3_length: 11; cdr3_aa: ASSYGIPGELF
v_call: TRBV5-1; j_call: TRBJ2-3; cdr3_length: 11; cdr3_aa: ASSLEARDTQY
v_call: TRBV10-3; j_call: TRBJ2-3; cdr3_length: 15; cdr3_aa: AISESELLWGTDTQY
v_call: TRBV7-8; j_call: TRBJ1-5; cdr3_length: 15; cdr3_aa: ASSLRQAWDGNQPQH
v_call: TRBV12-3/TRBV12-4; j_call: TRBJ2-3; cdr3_length: 10; cdr3_aa: ASSLLVDTQY
v_call: TRBV10-3; j_call: TRBJ1-2; cdr3_length: 10; cdr3_aa: AIMAPNYGYT
v_call: TRBV2; j_call: TRBJ1-5; cdr3_length: 12; cdr3_aa: ASSKQGLGQPQH
v_call: TRBV6-2/TRBV6-3; j_call: TRBJ2-7; cdr3_length: 12; cdr3_aa: ASSGWTVTYEQY
v_call: TRBV3-1/TRBV3-2; j_call: TRBJ1-6; cdr3_length: 14; cdr3_aa: ASSPPGVSGNSPLH
v_call: TRBV29-1; j_call: TRBJ1-6; cdr3_length: 11; cdr3_aa: SVRSVDNSPLH
v_call: TRBV10-3; j_call: TRBJ2-2; cdr3_length: 14; cdr3_aa: AIRENRGSDTGELF
v_call: TRBV27; j_call: TRBJ1-5; cdr3_length: 14; cdr3_aa: ASSFGPGVGNQPQH
v_call: TRBV7-2; j_call: TRBJ1-4; cdr3_length: 13; cdr3_aa: ASSPYDIVGEKLF
v_call: TRBV2; j_call: TRBJ1-1; cdr3_length: 9; cdr3_aa: ASSRGAEAF
v_call: TRBV7-2; j_call: TRBJ1-2; cdr3_length: 11; cdr3_aa: ASSDPSGYGYT
v_call: TRBV19; j_call: TRBJ1-1; cdr3_length: 12; cdr3_aa: ASSIVTAHTEAF
v_call: TRBV10-3; j_call: TRBJ1-1; cdr3_length: 9; cdr3_aa: AISEQGQAF
v_call: TRBV6-5; j_call: TRBJ1-2; cdr3_length: 13; cdr3_aa: ASSSYPTATYGYT
v_call: TRBV7-9; j_call: TRBJ2-7; cdr3_length: 10; cdr3_aa: ASGTVAYEQY
v_call: TRBV6-6; j_call: TRBJ1-5; cdr3_length: 12; cdr3_aa: ASSLIPGNQPQH
v_call: TRBV29-1; j_call: TRBJ2-3; cdr3_length: 13; cdr3_aa: SVETRTASTDTQY
v_call: TRBV11-2; j_call: TRBJ2-7; cdr3_length: 10; cdr3_aa: ASSSQGYEQY
v_call: TRBV11-3; j_call: TRBJ2-1; cdr3_length: 14; cdr3_aa: ASRDGTSGMRGEQF
v_call: TRBV5-4; j_call: TRBJ1-1; cdr3_length: 13; cdr3_aa: ASSLSSQGGTEAF
v_call: TRBV13; j_call: TRBJ2-7; cdr3_length: 12; cdr3_aa: ASSQGDKDYEQY
v_call: TRBV27; j_call: TRBJ1-2; cdr3_length: 13; cdr3_aa: ASSWSQGGNYGYT
v_call: TRBV13; j_call: TRBJ2-7; cdr3_length: 14; cdr3_aa: ASSSGQGVGHYEQY
v_call: TRBV28; j_call: TRBJ1-2; cdr3_length: 10; cdr3_aa: ATLWRESGYT
v_call: TRBV7-2; j_call: TRBJ2-1; cdr3_length: 13; cdr3_aa: ASSPAPTTFSEQF